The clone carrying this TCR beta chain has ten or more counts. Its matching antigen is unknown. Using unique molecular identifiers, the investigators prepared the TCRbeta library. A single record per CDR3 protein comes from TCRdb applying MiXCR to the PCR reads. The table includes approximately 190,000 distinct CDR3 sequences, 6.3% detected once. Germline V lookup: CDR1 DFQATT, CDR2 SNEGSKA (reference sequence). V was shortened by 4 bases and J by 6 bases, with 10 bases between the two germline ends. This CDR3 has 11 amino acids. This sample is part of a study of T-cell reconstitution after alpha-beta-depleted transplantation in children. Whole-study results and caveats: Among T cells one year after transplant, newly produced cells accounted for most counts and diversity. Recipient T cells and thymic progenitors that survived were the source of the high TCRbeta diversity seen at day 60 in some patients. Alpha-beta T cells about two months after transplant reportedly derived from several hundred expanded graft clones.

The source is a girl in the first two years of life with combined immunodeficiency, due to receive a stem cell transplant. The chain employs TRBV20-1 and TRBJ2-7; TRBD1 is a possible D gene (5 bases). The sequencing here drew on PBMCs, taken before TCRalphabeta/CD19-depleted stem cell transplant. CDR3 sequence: CSATRVTEQYF. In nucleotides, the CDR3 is TGCAGTGCTACCAGGGTTACCGAGCAGTACTTC.